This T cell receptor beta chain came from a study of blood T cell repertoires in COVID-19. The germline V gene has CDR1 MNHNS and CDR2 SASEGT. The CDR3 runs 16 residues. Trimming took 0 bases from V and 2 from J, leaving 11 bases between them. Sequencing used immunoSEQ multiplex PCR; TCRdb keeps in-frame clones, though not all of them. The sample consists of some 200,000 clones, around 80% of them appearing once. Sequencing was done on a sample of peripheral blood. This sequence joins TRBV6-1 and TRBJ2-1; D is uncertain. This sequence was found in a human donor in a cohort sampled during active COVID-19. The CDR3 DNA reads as TGTGCCAGCAGTGAAGCGCGGAGAAGTCCCTACAATGAGCAGTTCTTC. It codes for CASSEARRSPYNEQFF.